The entry below describes one TCR beta chain. Its cognate antigen is unknown. This specimen belongs to a study of Ad26.COV2.S vaccination and SARS-CoV-2 variants. About the research overall: Of the COV1001 trial arms, the Ad26.COV2.S arm included the donor.

Sample treatment: around 19 received Ad26.COV2.S at low or high dose, single or two shots; a few received placebo; per-sample allocation not given. Day 63 after the first injection of vaccine or placebo was the sampling time. Overall study results and limits: Once vaccination had occurred, spike-specific CD8+ and CD4+ T cell responses reportedly showed substantial breadth.

Clones were read by immunoSEQ multiplex PCR, and TCRdb kept only the in-frame ones, dropping some. The sample carries about 460,000 clones, 89% recorded once. The CDR3 runs to 14 residues. The V and J ends lost 1 base and 5 bases, in that order; junction bases with no gene match: 2. From germline, CDR1 is MGHRA and CDR2 YSYEKL. Sample: peripheral blood, taken in a trial of Ad26.COV2.S vaccine versus placebo. This receptor was identified in a person aged 18 to 65 who received the Ad26.COV2.S COVID-19 vaccine or a placebo. The V call is TRBV4-1, the J call TRBJ2-1; 7 nucleotides line up with TRBD1. The CDR3: CASSQVRGNNEQFF. The CDR3 DNA reads TGCGCCAGCAGCCAAGTCAGGGGGAACAATGAGCAGTTCTTC.